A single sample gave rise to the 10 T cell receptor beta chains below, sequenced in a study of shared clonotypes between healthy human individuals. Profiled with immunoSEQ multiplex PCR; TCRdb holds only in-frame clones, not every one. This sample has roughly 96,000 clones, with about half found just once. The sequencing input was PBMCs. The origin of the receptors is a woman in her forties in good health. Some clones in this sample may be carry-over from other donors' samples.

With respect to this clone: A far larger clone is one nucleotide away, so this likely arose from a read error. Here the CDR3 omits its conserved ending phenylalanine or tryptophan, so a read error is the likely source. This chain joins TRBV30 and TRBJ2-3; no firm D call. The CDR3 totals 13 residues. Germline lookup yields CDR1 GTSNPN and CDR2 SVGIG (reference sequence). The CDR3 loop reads CAWSVLSTDTQYS. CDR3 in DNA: TGTGCCTGGAGTGTACTTAGTACAGACACGCAGTATTCT.

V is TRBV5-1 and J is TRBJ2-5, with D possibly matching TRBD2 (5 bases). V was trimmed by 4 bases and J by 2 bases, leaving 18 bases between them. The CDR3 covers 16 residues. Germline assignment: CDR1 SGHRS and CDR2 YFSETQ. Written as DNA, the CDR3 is TGCGCCAGCAGCCAATTTATTGACTATGCTCAAGAGACCCAGTACTTC. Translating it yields CASSQFIDYAQETQYF.

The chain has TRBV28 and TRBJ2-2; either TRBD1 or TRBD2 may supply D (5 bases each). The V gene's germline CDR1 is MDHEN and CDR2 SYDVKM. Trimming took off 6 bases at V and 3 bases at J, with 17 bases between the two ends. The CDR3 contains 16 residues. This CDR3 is CASSLERGWDTGELFF. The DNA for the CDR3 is TGTGCCAGCAGCCTTGAGAGGGGATGGGACACCGGGGAGCTGTTTTTT.

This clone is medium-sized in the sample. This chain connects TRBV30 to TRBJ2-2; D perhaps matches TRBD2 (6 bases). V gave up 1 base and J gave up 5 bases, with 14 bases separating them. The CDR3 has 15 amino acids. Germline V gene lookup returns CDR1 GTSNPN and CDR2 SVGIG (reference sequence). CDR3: CAWSGSSRDTGELFF. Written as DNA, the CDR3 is TGTGCCTGGAGTGGCAGCTCGCGGGATACCGGGGAGCTGTTTTTT. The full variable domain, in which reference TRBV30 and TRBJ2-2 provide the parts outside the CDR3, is SQTIHQWPATLVQPVGSPLSLECTVEGTSNPNLYWYRQAAGRGLQLLFYSVGIGQISSEVPQNLSASRPQDRQFILSSKKLLLSDSGFYLCAWSGSSRDTGELFFGEGSRLTVL.

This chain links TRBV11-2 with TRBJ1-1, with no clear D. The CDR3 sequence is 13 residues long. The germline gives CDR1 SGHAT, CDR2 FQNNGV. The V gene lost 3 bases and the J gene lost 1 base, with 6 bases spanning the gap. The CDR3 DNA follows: TGTGCCAGCAGCTTCTACAGGAACACTGAAGCTTTCTTT. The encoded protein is CASSFYRNTEAFF. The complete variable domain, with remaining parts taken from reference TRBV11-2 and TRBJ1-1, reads EAGVAQSPRYKIIEKRQSVAFWCNPISGHATLYWYQQILGQGPKLLIQFQNNGVVDDSQLPKDRFSAERLKGVDSTLKIQPAKLEDSAVYLCASSFYRNTEAFFGQGTRLTVV.

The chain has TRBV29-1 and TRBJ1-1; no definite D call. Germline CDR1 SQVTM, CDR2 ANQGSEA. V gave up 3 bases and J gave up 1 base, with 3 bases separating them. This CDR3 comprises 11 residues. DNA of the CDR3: TGCAGCGTTGAGAGGAACACTGAAGCTTTCTTT. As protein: CSVERNTEAFF.

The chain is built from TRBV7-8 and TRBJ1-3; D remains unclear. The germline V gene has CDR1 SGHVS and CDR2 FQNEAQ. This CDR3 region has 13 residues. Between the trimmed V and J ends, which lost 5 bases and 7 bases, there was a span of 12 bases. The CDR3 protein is CASSSPTGNTIYF. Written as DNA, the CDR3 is TGTGCCAGCAGCAGCCCCACGGGGAACACCATATATTTT. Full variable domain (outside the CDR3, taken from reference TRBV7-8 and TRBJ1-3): GAGVSQSPRYKVAKRGQDVALRCDPISGHVSLFWYQQALGQGPEFLTYFQNEAQLDKSGLPSDRFFAERPEGSVSTLKIQRTQQEDSAVYLCASSSPTGNTIYFGEGSWLTVV.

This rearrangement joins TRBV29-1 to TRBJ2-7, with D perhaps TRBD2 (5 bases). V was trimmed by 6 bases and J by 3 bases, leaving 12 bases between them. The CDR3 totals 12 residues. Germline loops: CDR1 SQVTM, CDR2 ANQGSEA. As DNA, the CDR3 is TGCAGCGTCGTCCCCGAGGGCTACGAGCAGTACTTC. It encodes CSVVPEGYEQYF.

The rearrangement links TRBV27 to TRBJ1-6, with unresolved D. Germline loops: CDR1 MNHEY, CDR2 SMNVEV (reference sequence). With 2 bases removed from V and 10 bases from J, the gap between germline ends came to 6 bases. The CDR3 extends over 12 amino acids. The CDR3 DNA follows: TGTGCCAGCAGTTTACTGGGGTCACCCCTCCACTTT. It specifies CASSLLGSPLHF.

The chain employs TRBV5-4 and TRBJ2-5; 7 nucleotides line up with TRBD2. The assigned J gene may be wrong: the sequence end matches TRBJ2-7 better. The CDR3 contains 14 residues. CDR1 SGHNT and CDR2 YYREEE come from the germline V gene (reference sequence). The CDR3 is CASSPERERGEQYF. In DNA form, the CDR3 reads TGTGCCAGCAGCCCTGAGCGGGAAAGGGGCGAGCAGTACTTC.